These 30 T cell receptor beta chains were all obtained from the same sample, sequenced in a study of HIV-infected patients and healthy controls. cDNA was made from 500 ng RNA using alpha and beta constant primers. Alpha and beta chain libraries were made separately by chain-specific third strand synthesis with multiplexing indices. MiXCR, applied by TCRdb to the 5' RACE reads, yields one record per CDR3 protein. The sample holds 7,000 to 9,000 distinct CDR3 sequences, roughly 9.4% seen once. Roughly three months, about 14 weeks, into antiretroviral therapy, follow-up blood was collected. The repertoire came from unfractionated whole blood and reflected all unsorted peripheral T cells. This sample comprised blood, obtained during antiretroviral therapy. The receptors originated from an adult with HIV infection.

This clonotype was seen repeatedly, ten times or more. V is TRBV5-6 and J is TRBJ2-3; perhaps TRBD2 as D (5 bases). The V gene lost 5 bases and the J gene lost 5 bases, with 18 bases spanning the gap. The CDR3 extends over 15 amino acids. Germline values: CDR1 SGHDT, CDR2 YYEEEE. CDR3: CASSRPRTGIDTQYF. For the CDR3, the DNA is TGTGCCAGCAGTCGACCCAGGACTGGCATAGATACGCAGTATTTT.

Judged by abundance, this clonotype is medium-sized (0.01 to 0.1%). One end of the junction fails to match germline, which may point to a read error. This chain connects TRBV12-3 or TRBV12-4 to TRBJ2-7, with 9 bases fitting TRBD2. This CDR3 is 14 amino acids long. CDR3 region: CASSLAGVVDEQYF. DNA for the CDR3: TGTGCCAGCAGCTTAGCGGGAGTCGTGGACGAGCAGTACTTC.

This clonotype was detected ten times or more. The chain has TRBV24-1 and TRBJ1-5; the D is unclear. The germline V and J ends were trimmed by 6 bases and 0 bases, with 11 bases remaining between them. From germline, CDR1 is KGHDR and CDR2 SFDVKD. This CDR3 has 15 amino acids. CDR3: CATSQAGSSNQPQHF. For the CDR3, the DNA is TGTGCCACCAGTCAGGCCGGCAGTAGCAATCAGCCCCAGCATTTT.

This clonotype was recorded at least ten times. The CDR3 region has the DNA TGCAGTGCTAGACCGGGACTAAGCTATGGCTACACCTTC. As protein: CSARPGLSYGYTF. This rearrangement joins TRBV20-1 to TRBJ1-2; D possibly corresponds to TRBD1 (5 bases). The germline V gene encodes CDR1 DFQATT and CDR2 SNEGSKA (reference sequence). Trimming stripped 2 bases from V and 4 bases from J, with 11 bases between. There are 13 residues in the CDR3.

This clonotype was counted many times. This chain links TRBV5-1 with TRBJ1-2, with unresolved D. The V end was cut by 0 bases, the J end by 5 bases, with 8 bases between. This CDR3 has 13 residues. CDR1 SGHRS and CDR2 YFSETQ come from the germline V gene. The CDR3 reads CASSLGAAYGYTF. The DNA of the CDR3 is TGCGCCAGCAGCTTGGGGGCAGCATATGGCTACACCTTC.

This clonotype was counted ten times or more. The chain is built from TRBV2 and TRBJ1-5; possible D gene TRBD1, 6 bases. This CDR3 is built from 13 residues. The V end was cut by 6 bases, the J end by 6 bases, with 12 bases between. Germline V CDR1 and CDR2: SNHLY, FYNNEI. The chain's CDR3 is CASSPGEGQPQHF. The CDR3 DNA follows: TGTGCCAGCAGCCCAGGGGAAGGTCAGCCCCAGCATTTT. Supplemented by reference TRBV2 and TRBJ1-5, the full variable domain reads EPEVTQTPSHQVTQMGQEVILRCVPISNHLYFYWYRQILGQKVEFLVSFYNNEISEKSEIFDDQFSVERPDGSNFTLKIRSTKLEDSAMYFCASSPGEGQPQHFGDGTRLSIL.

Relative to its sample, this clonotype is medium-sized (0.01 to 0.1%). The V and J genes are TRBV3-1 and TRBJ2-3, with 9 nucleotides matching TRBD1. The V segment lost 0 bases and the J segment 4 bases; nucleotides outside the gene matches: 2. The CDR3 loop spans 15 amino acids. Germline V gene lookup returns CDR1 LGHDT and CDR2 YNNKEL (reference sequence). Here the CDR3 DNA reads TGTGCCAGCAGCCAAGAGGGACAGGGTGCAGATACGCAGTATTTT. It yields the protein CASSQEGQGADTQYF.

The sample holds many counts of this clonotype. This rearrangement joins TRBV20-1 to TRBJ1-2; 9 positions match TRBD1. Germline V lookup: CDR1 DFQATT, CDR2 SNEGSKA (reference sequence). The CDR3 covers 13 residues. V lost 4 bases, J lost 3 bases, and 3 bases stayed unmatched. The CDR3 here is CSAMTGGDYGYTF. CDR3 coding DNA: TGCAGTGCTATGACAGGGGGGGACTATGGCTACACCTTC.

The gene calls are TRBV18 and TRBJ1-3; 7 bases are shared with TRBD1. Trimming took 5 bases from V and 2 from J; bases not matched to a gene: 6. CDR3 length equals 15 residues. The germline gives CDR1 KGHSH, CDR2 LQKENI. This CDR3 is CASSAGQSTGNTIYF. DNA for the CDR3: TGTGCCAGCTCAGCGGGACAGTCAACTGGAAACACCATATATTTT.

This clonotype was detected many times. As DNA, the CDR3 is TGTGCCAGTAGTGGACCTAGCGTGCAAGAGACCCAGTACTTC. Translated: CASSGPSVQETQYF. The rearrangement uses TRBV19 and TRBJ2-5, with a weak D call TRBD2 (6 bases). The germline gives CDR1 LNHDA, CDR2 SQIVND (reference sequence). V gave up 5 bases and J gave up 2 bases, with 12 bases separating them. The CDR3 extends over 14 amino acids.

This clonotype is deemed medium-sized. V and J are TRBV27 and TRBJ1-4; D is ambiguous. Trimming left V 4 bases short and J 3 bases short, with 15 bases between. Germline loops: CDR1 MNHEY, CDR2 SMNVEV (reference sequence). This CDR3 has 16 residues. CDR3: CASSSLTSGANEKLFF. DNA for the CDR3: TGTGCCAGCAGTTCCCTGACCTCCGGAGCTAATGAAAAACTGTTTTTT. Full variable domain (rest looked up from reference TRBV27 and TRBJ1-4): EAQVTQNPRYLITVTGKKLTVTCSQNMNHEYMSWYRQDPGLGLRQIYYSMNVEVTDKGDVPEGYKVSRKEKRNFPLILESPSPNQTSLYFCASSSLTSGANEKLFFGSGTQLSVL.

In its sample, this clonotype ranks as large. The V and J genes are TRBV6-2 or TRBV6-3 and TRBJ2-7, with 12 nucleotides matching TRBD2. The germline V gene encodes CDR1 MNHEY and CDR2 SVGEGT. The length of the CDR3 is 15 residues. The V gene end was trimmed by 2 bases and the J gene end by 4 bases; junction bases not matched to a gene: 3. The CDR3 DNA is TGTGCCAGCAGTTACGGGACTAGCGGGTTTTACGAGCAGTACTTC. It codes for CASSYGTSGFYEQYF.

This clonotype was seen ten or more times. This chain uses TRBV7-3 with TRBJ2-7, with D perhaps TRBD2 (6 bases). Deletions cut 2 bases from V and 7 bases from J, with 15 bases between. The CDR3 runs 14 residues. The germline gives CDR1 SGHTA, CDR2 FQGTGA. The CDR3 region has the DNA TGTGCCAGCAGCTTATCGCGGGGCCTGGGGGAGCAGTACGTC. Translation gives CASSLSRGLGEQYV.

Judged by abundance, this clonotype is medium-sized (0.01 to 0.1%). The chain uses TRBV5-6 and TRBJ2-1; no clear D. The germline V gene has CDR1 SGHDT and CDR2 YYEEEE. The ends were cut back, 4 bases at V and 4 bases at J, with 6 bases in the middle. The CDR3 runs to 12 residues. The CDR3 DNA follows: TGTGCCAGCAGCAGGGTATACAATGAGCAGTTCTTC. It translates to CASSRVYNEQFF.

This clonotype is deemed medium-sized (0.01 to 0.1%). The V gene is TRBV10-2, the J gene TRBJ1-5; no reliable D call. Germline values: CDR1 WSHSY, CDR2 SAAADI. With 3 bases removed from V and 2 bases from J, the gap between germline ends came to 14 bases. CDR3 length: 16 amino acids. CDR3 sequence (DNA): TGCGCCAGCAGTGATAGTAAGGGTGATGGCAATCAGCCCCAGCATTTT. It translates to CASSDSKGDGNQPQHF.

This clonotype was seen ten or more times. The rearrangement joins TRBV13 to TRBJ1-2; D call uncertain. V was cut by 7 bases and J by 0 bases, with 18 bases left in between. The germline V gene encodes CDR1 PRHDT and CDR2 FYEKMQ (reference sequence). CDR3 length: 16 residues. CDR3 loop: CASTTQRFIANYGYTF. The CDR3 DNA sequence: TGTGCCAGCACTACTCAAAGGTTCATCGCTAACTATGGCTACACCTTC.

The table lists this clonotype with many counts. CDR3 DNA: TGTGCCAGCAGCGACGGCTACGGACTGCAAGAGACCCAGTACTTC. Translating gives CASSDGYGLQETQYF. This chain links TRBV6-6 with TRBJ2-5, with a possible D match to TRBD2 (5 bases). The CDR3 covers 15 residues. Trimming removed 6 bases from V and 2 bases from J, with 16 bases in between. Germline CDR1 MNHNY, CDR2 SVGAGI (reference sequence).

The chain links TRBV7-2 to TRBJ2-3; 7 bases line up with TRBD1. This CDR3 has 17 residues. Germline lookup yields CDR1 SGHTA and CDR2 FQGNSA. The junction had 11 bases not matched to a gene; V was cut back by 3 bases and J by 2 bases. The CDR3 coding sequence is TGTGCCAGCAGCTTTTCCTCCCAAACAGGGGCCACAGATACGCAGTATTTT. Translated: CASSFSSQTGATDTQYF.

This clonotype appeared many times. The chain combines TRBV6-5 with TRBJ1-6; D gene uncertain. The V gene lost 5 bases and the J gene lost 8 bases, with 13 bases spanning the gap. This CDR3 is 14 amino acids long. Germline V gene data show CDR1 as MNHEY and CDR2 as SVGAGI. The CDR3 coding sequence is TGTGCCAGCAGTCAGCCCCCCGCGGATTCACCCCTCCACTTT. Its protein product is CASSQPPADSPLHF.

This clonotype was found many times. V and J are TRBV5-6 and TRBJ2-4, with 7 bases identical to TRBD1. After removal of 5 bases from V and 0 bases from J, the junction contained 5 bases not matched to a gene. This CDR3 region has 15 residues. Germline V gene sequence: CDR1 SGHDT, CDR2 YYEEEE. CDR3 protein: CASRAQGLAKNIQYF. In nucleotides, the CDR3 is TGTGCCAGCAGGGCACAGGGGCTAGCCAAAAACATTCAGTACTTC.

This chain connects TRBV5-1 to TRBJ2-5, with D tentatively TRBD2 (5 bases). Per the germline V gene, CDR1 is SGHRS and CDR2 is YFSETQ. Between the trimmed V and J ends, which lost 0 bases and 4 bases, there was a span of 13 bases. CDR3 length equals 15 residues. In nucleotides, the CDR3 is TGCGCCAGCAGCTTGGGGACTGTAGGTCTAGAGACCCAGTACTTC. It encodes CASSLGTVGLETQYF.

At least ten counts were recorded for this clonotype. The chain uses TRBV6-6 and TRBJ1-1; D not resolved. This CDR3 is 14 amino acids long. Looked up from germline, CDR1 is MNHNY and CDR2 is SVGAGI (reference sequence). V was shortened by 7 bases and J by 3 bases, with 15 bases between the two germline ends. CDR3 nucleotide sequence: TGTGCCAGCAATCGTAAAGGGTCGGACACTGAAGCTTTCTTT. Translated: CASNRKGSDTEAFF.

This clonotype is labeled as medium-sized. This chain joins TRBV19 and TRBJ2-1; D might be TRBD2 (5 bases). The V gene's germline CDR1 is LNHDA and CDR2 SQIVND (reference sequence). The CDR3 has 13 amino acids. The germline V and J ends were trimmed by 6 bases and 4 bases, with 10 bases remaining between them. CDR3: CASSFTSYNEQFF. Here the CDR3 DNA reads TGTGCCAGTAGCTTTACTAGTTACAATGAGCAGTTCTTC.

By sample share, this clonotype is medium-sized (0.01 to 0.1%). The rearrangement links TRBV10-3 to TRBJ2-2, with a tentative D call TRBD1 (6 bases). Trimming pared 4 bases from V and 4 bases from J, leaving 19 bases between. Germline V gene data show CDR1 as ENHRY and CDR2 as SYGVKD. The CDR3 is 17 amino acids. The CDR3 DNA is TGTGCCATCAGTGGACAAGACAGGATTGTCGTCACCGGGGAGCTGTTTTTT. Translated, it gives CAISGQDRIVVTGELFF.

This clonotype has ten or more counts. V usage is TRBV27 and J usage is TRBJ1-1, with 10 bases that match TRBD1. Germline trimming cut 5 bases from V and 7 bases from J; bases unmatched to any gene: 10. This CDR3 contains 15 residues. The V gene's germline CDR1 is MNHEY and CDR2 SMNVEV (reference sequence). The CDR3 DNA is TGTGCCAGCAGTGGAAGGGACAGGGGATGGGATGAAGCTTTCTTT. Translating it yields CASSGRDRGWDEAFF.

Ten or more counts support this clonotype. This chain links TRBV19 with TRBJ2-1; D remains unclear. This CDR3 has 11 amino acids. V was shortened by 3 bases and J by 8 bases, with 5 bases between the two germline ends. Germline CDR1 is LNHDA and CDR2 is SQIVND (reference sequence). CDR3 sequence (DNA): TGTGCCAGTAGTATGGGGTATGAGCAGTTCTTC. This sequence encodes CASSMGYEQFF.

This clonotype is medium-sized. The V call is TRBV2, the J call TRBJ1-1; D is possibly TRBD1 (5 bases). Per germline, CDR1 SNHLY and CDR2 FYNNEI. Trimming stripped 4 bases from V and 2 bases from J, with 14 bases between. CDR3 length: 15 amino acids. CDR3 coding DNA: TGTGCCAGCAGTGGTTTCGTAGACAGAAACACTGAAGCTTTCTTT. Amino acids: CASSGFVDRNTEAFF.

The CDR3 here is CAISQSRTSGGEETQYF. In nucleotides, the CDR3 is TGTGCCATCAGTCAATCCCGGACTAGCGGGGGGGAAGAGACCCAGTACTTC. J is TRBJ2-5 and V is TRBV10-3, with 15 bases identical to TRBD2. CDR1 and CDR2 (germline): ENHRY, SYGVKD. Trimming removed 5 bases from V and 3 bases from J; junction bases left unmatched: 7. The CDR3 runs to 17 residues.

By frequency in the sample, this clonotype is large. The DNA of the CDR3 is TGCGCCAGCAGCCGCCGGGCCCAGCAGTTAATTCAAGAGACCCAGTACTTC. It yields the protein CASSRRAQQLIQETQYF. The chain uses TRBV5-1 and TRBJ2-5, with D unclear. Germline assignment: CDR1 SGHRS and CDR2 YFSETQ. This CDR3 is 17 amino acids long. The V end lost 4 bases, the J end lost 2 bases, and 21 bases lay between the germline ends. Full variable domain (missing parts from reference TRBV5-1 and TRBJ2-5): KAGVTQTPRYLIKTRGQQVTLSCSPISGHRSVSWYQQTPGQGLQFLFEYFSETQRNKGNFPGRFSGRQFSNSRSEMNVSTLELGDSALYLCASSRRAQQLIQETQYFGPGTRLLVL.

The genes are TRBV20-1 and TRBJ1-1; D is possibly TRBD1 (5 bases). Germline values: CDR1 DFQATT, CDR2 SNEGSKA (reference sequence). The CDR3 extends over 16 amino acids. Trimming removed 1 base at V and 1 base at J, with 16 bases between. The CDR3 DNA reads TGCAGTGCTAGAGGATGGTCGGCAGGGTCGAACACTGAAGCTTTCTTT. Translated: CSARGWSAGSNTEAFF.